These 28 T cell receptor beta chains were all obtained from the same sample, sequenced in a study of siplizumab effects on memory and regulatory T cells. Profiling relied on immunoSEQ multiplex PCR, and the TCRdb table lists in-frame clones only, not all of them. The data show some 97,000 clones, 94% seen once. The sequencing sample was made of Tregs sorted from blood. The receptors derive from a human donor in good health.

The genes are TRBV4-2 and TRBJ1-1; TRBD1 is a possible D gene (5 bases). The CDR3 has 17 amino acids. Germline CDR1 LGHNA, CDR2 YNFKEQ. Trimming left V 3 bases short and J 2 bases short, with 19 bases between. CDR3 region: CASSQTAYGRSNTEAFF. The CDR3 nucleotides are TGTGCCAGCAGCCAGACAGCCTATGGGCGCTCAAACACTGAAGCTTTCTTT.

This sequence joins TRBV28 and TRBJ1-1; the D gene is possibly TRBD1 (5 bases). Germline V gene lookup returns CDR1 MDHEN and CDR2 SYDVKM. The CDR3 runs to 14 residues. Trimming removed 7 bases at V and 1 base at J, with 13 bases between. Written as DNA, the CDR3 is TGTGCCAGCAAATTTGGGGGGAGGAACACTGAAGCTTTCTTT. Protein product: CASKFGGRNTEAFF.

Written as DNA, the CDR3 is TGCGCCAGCAGCTTGGATTTCAGCCGCTCTGGAAACACCATATATTTT. Protein product: CASSLDFSRSGNTIYF. The chain carries TRBV5-1 and TRBJ1-3; D is ambiguous. Germline loops: CDR1 SGHRS, CDR2 YFSETQ. The CDR3 length is 16 residues. Trimming removed 0 bases from V and 0 bases from J, with 10 bases in between. Drawing the rest from reference TRBV5-1 and TRBJ1-3, the complete variable domain is KAGVTQTPRYLIKTRGQQVTLSCSPISGHRSVSWYQQTPGQGLQFLFEYFSETQRNKGNFPGRFSGRQFSNSRSEMNVSTLELGDSALYLCASSLDFSRSGNTIYFGEGSWLTVV.

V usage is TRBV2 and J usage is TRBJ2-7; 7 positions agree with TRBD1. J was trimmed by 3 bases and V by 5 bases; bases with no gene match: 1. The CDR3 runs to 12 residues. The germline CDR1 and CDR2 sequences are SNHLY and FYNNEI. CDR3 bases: TGTGCCAGCAGTCGACAGGGCTACGAGCAGTACTTC. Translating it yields CASSRQGYEQYF. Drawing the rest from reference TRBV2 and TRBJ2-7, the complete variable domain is EPEVTQTPSHQVTQMGQEVILRCVPISNHLYFYWYRQILGQKVEFLVSFYNNEISEKSEIFDDQFSVERPDGSNFTLKIRSTKLEDSAMYFCASSRQGYEQYFGPGTRLTVT.

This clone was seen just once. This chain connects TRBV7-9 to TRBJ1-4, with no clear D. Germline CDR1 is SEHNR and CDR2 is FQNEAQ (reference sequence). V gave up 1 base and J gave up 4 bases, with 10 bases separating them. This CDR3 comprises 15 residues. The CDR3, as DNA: TGTGCCAGCAGCTTAGTCCTGCGGGATAATGAAAAACTGTTTTTT. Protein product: CASSLVLRDNEKLFF.

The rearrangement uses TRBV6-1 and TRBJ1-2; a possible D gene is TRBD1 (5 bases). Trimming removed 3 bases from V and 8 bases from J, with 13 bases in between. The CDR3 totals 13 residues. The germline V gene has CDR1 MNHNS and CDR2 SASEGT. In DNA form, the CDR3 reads TGTGCCAGCAGTGAGATATACGGGACCGGCTACACCTTC. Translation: CASSEIYGTGYTF.

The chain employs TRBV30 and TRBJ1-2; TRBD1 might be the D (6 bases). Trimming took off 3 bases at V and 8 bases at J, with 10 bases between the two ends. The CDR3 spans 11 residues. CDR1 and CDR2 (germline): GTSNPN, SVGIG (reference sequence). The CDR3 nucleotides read TGTGCCTGGAGACAGGGATTGGGCTACACCTTC. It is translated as CAWRQGLGYTF.

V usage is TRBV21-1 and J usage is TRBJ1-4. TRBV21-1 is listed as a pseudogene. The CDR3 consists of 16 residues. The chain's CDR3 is CASSKVGGRANEKLFF. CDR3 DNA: TGTGCCAGCAGCAAAGTGGGGGGACGAGCAAATGAAAAACTGTTTTTT.

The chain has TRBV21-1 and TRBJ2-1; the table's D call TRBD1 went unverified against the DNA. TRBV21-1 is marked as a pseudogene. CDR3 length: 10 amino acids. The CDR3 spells CASASNEQFF. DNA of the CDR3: TGTGCCAGCGCCAGCAATGAGCAGTTCTTC.

CDR3 sequence (DNA): TGTGCCAGTCTACCCCAACCGGGCCGGGGGACGCAGTATTTT. The encoded protein is CASLPQPGRGTQYF. This rearrangement joins TRBV19 to TRBJ2-3; perhaps TRBD2 as D (6 bases). V was clipped by 8 bases and J by 9 bases, with 21 bases between them. Germline V gene sequence: CDR1 LNHDA, CDR2 SQIVND (reference sequence). CDR3 length: 14 amino acids.

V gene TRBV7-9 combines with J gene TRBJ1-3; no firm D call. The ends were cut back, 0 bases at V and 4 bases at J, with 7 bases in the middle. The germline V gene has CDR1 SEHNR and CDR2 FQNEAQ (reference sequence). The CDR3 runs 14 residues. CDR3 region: CASSLAMWGNTIYF. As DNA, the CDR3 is TGTGCCAGCAGCTTAGCCATGTGGGGAAACACCATATATTTT. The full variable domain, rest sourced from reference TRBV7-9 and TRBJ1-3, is DTGVSQNPRHKITKRGQNVTFRCDPISEHNRLYWYRQTLGQGPEFLTYFQNEAQLEKSRLLSDRFSAERPKGSFSTLEIQRTEQGDSAMYLCASSLAMWGNTIYFGEGSWLTVV.

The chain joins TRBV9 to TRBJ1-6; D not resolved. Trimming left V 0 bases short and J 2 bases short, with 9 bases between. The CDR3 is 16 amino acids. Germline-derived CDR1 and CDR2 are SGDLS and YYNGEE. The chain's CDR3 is CASSVGGLTYNSPLHF. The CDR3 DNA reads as TGTGCCAGCAGCGTAGGGGGTCTGACCTATAATTCACCCCTCCACTTT.

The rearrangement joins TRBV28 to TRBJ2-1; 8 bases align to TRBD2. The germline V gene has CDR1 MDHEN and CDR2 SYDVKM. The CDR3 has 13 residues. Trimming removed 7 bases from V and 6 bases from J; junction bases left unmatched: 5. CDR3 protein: CASNGRAGNEQFF. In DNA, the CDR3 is TGTGCCAGCAACGGGAGGGCAGGCAATGAGCAGTTCTTC.

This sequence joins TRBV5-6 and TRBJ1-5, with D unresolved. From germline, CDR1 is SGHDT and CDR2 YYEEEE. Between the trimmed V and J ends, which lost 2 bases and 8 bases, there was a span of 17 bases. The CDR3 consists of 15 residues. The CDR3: CASSLRVGSSKPQHF. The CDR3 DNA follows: TGTGCCAGCAGCTTACGGGTTGGGTCTTCTAAGCCCCAGCATTTT.

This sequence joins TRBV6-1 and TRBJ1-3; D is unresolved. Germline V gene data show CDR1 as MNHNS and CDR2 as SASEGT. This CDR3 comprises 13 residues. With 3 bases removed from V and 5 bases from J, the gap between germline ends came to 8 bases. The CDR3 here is CASSENRRNTIYF. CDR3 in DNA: TGTGCCAGCAGTGAGAATCGGCGAAACACCATATATTTT.

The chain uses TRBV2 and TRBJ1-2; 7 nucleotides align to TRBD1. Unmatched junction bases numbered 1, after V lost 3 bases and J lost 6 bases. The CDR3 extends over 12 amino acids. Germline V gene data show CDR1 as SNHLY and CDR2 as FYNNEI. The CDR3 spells CASSDRGDGYTF. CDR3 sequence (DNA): TGTGCCAGCAGTGACAGGGGGGATGGCTACACCTTC.

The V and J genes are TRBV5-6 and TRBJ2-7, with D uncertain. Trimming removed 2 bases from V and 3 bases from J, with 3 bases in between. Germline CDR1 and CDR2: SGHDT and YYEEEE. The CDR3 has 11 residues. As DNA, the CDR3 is TGTGCCAGCAGCTTCCTCTACGAGCAGTACTTC. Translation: CASSFLYEQYF.

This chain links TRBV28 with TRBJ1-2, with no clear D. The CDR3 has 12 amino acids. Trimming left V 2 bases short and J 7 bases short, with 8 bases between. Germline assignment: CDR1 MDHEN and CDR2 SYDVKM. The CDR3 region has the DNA TGTGCCAGCAGTTTAGTAGTCAGTGGCTACACCTTC. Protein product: CASSLVVSGYTF.

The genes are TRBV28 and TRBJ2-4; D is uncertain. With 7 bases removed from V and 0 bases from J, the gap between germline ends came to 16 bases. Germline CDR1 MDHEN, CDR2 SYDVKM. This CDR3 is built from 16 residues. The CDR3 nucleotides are TGTGCCAGCACAACACGGCTTCGGTTAGCCAAAAACATTCAGTACTTC. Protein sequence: CASTTRLRLAKNIQYF.

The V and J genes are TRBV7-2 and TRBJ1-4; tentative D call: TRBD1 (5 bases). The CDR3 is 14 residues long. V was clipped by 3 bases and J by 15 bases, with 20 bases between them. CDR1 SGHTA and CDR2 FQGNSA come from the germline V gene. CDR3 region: CASSFLLDLGEMFF. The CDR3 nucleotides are TGTGCCAGCAGCTTCTTACTCGACTTGGGGGAAATGTTTTTT.

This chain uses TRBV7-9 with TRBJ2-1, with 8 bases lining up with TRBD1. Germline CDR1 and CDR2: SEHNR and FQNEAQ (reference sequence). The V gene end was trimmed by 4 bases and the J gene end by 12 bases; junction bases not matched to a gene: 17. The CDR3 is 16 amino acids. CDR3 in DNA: TGTGCCAGCAGCTCCATTAGACAGGGGACACGATCAGGGCAGTTCTTC. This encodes CASSSIRQGTRSGQFF.

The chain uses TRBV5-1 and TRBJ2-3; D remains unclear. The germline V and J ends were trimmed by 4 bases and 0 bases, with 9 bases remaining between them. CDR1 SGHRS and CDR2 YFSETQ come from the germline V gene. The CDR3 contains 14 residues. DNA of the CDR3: TGCGCCAGCAGCCCGCTAGGAAGCACAGATACGCAGTATTTT. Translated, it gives CASSPLGSTDTQYF.

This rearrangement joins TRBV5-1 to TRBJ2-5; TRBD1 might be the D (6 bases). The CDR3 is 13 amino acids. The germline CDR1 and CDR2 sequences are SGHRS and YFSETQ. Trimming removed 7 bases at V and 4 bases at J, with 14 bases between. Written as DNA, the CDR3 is TGCGCCAGCTCCCGGACAGTCGGAGAGACCCAGTACTTC. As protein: CASSRTVGETQYF. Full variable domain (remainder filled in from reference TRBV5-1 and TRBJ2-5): KAGVTQTPRYLIKTRGQQVTLSCSPISGHRSVSWYQQTPGQGLQFLFEYFSETQRNKGNFPGRFSGRQFSNSRSEMNVSTLELGDSALYLCASSRTVGETQYFGPGTRLLVL.

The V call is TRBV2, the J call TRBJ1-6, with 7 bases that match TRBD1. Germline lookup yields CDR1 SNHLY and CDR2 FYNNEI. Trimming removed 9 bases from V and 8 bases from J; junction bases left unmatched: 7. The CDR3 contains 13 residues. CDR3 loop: CARNRQGDSPLHF. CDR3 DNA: TGTGCCAGGAATCGACAGGGCGATTCACCCCTCCACTTT.

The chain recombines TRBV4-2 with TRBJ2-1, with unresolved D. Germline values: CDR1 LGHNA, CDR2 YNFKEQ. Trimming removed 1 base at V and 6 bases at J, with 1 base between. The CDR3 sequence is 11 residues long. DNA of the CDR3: TGTGCCAGCAGCCAAGTCAATGAGCAGTTCTTC. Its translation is CASSQVNEQFF.

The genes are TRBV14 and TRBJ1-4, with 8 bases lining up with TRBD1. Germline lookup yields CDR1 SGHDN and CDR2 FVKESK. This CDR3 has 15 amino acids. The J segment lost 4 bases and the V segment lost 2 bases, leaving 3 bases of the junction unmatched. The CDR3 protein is CASSQLQGVNEKLFF. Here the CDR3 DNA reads TGTGCCAGCAGCCAATTACAGGGGGTTAATGAAAAACTGTTTTTT.

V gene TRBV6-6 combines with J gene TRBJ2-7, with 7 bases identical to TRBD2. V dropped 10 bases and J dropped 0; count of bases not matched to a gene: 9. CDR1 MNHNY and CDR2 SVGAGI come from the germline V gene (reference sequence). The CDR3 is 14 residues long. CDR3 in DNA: TGTGCCACCGCAGGGAGGGGCTACTCCTACGAGCAGTACTTC. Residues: CATAGRGYSYEQYF.

In DNA, the CDR3 is TGTGCCAGCAGTCTTAGGACTAGCGGACCCGACTACAATGAGCAGTTCTTC. It encodes CASSLRTSGPDYNEQFF. The chain employs TRBV25-1 and TRBJ2-1; the match to TRBD2 covers 10 bases. Trimming at V came to 5 bases and at J to 3 bases, leaving 10 bases not matched to a gene. The CDR3 is made up of 17 amino acids. CDR1 is MGHDK and CDR2 is SYGVNS in the germline V gene.